These 30 T cell receptor beta chains came from one sample sequenced in a study of T cells in localized non-small cell lung cancer. Using immunoSEQ multiplex PCR, the repertoire was profiled, and TCRdb retains in-frame clones only, with some absent. The sample has about 33,000 clones, around 93% seen once. Sequenced here: PBMCs, sampled before any cancer treatment. Receptor source: a man between 40 and 70 years old with stage II lung adenocarcinoma.

The V gene is TRBV7-2, the J gene TRBJ1-3, with 7 bases that match TRBD1. The CDR3 length is 15 residues. Germline V gives CDR1 SGHTA, CDR2 FQGNSA. With V trimmed by 5 bases and J by 1 base, 5 bases remained unmatched. The CDR3 DNA sequence: TGTGCCAGCAGCCACAGGGGACCTTCTGGAAACACCATATATTTT. It is translated as CASSHRGPSGNTIYF. The full variable domain, rest sourced from reference TRBV7-2 and TRBJ1-3, is GAGVSQSPSNKVTEKGKDVELRCDPISGHTALYWYRQSLGQGLEFLIYFQGNSAPDKSGLPSDRFSAERTGGSVSTLTIQRTQQEDSAVYLCASSHRGPSGNTIYFGEGSWLTVV.

V and J are TRBV5-1 and TRBJ2-2, with D uncertain. V was trimmed by 0 bases and J by 2 bases, leaving 2 bases between them. The germline gives CDR1 SGHRS, CDR2 YFSETQ. The CDR3 has 13 residues. The CDR3 here is CASSLANTGELFF. The CDR3 DNA reads as TGCGCCAGCAGCTTGGCCAACACCGGGGAGCTGTTTTTT.

The V gene is TRBV7-9, the J gene TRBJ2-1, with TRBD2 matching 7 bases. Trimming removed 4 bases from V and 12 bases from J; junction bases left unmatched: 12. The CDR3 is made up of 14 amino acids. From germline, CDR1 is SEHNR and CDR2 FQNEAQ (reference sequence). CDR3 in DNA: TGTGCCAGCAGCTCGGGTCTATTCCCGGGGGGGCAGTTCTTC. This translates into CASSSGLFPGGQFF.

This sequence joins TRBV6-5 and TRBJ1-2, with TRBD1 identical over 7 bases. Per germline, CDR1 MNHEY and CDR2 SVGAGI. The CDR3 has 13 amino acids. J gave up 3 bases and V 7 bases, and 5 bases lay outside the gene matches. Here the CDR3 DNA reads TGTGCCAGCACTAGGGGGCAGTACTATGGCTACACCTTC. Amino acid sequence: CASTRGQYYGYTF.

The chain combines TRBV28 with TRBJ1-1; unclear D gene. In germline, CDR1 is MDHEN, CDR2 SYDVKM. V lost 6 bases and J lost 10, with 12 bases in between. The CDR3 is 11 amino acids. The chain's CDR3 is CASRETEGAFF. The CDR3 nucleotides are TGTGCCAGCAGAGAAACAGAGGGAGCTTTCTTT.

The V call is TRBV5-1, the J call TRBJ2-7; 8 nucleotides match TRBD1. The V gene's germline CDR1 is SGHRS and CDR2 YFSETQ. V trimming: 5 bases; J trimming: 3 bases; junction bases outside the gene matches: 4. There are 13 residues in the CDR3. DNA of the CDR3: TGCGCCAGCAGACCCGGACAGGGCTACGAGCAGTACTTC. Protein sequence: CASRPGQGYEQYF.

The genes are TRBV4-1 and TRBJ2-5; tentative D call: TRBD1 (6 bases). Germline CDR1 is MGHRA and CDR2 is YSYEKL. V shed 0 bases and J shed 5 bases, with 10 bases lying between them. The CDR3 sequence is 14 residues long. This CDR3 reads CASSQEWQGETQYF. CDR3 DNA sequence: TGCGCCAGCAGCCAAGAGTGGCAGGGGGAGACCCAGTACTTC.

The gene calls are TRBV29-1 and TRBJ1-3, with 7 bases lining up with TRBD1. J was trimmed by 7 bases and V by 3 bases; bases with no gene match: 6. Germline lookup yields CDR1 SQVTM and CDR2 ANQGSEA. The CDR3 totals 13 residues. The CDR3 DNA sequence: TGCAGCGTTGATTCGGGCAGGGGGAACACCATATATTTT. Amino acid sequence: CSVDSGRGNTIYF.

This chain links TRBV9 with TRBJ1-4; TRBD1 is a possible D gene (5 bases). Germline-derived CDR1 and CDR2 are SGDLS and YYNGEE. This CDR3 comprises 15 residues. The ends were cut back, 4 bases at V and 5 bases at J, with 15 bases in the middle. CDR3 sequence: CASSPFTGPNEKLFF. The CDR3 region has the DNA TGTGCCAGCAGCCCTTTCACAGGCCCGAATGAAAAACTGTTTTTT.

CDR3 nucleotides: TGTGCCAGCAGTTTCTTCCAGGGCAACACTGAAGCTTTCTTT. It codes for CASSFFQGNTEAFF. This rearrangement joins TRBV27 to TRBJ1-1, with D perhaps TRBD1 (5 bases). Germline V gene sequence: CDR1 MNHEY, CDR2 SMNVEV (reference sequence). The CDR3 is made up of 14 amino acids. The V end was cut by 3 bases, the J end by 2 bases, with 10 bases between.

The chain is built from TRBV7-9 and TRBJ2-1; D gene uncertain. Trimming cost V 6 bases and J 6 bases, with 9 bases left between them. The germline gives CDR1 SEHNR, CDR2 FQNEAQ (reference sequence). The CDR3 has 12 residues. Here the CDR3 DNA reads TGTGCCAGCAGTACTCAGTCCAATGAGCAGTTCTTC. Protein: CASSTQSNEQFF.

The rearrangement links TRBV7-2 to TRBJ2-1; 8 nucleotides align to TRBD1. CDR1 and CDR2 (germline): SGHTA, FQGNSA. The length of the CDR3 is 13 residues. V lost 4 bases to trimming and J lost 12 bases; unmatched junction nucleotides: 8. CDR3 bases: TGTGCCAGCAGCTCCTCAGGGGGCGCAGCGCAGTTCTTC. It is translated as CASSSSGGAAQFF.

Note on this clone: A read error may account for a junction end that differs from germline. This chain connects TRBV4-1 to TRBJ1-3; tentatively, D is TRBD1 (5 bases). Germline CDR1 and CDR2: MGHRA and YSYEKL. The CDR3 spans 16 residues. The CDR3 sequence is CASSQDKGRLGSTIYF. The DNA of the CDR3 is TGCGCCAGCAGCCAAGATAAGGGACGTCTTGGAAGCACCATATATTTT.

V is TRBV11-3 and J is TRBJ2-7; no definite D call. The CDR3 is 13 amino acids. Germline values: CDR1 SGHNT, CDR2 YENEEA. Trimming took off 2 bases at V and 2 bases at J, with 7 bases between the two ends. The CDR3 protein is CASSLIPPYEQYF. The CDR3 DNA sequence: TGTGCCAGCAGCTTAATTCCACCCTACGAGCAGTACTTC. The variable domain in full, with the rest retrieved from reference TRBV11-3 and TRBJ2-7, is EAGVVQSPRYKIIEKKQPVAFWCNPISGHNTLYWYLQNLGQGPELLIRYENEEAVDDSQLPKDRFSAERLKGVDSTLKIQPAELGDSAVYLCASSLIPPYEQYFGPGTRLTVT.

V and J are TRBV27 and TRBJ1-5; D may be TRBD1 (6 bases). The CDR3 has 14 amino acids. The V end lost 3 bases, the J end lost 3 bases, and 9 bases lay between the germline ends. The germline gives CDR1 MNHEY, CDR2 SMNVEV (reference sequence). This chain's CDR3 is CASSFTGNNQPQHF. CDR3 nucleotides: TGTGCCAGCAGTTTTACAGGGAACAATCAGCCCCAGCATTTT.

This clone was seen only a few times. The chain recombines TRBV10-1 with TRBJ2-7; 14 bases are a match to TRBD2. V was pared by 5 bases and J by 5 bases, with 2 bases of the junction left unmatched. Germline V gene lookup returns CDR1 WNHNN and CDR2 SYGVQD (reference sequence). The CDR3 is 14 amino acids. The CDR3 region is CASSKGLAGDEQYF. The CDR3 DNA sequence: TGCGCCAGCAGTAAGGGACTAGCGGGAGACGAGCAGTACTTC.

A few counts support this clone. This rearrangement joins TRBV28 to TRBJ1-3; D gene ambiguous. The CDR3 consists of 13 residues. Trimming cost V 2 bases and J 7 bases, with 9 bases left between them. Germline CDR1 MDHEN, CDR2 SYDVKM. The CDR3 DNA reads as TGTGCCAGCAGTTTAAACCTAGGGAACACCATATATTTT. Protein: CASSLNLGNTIYF.

The chain is built from TRBV5-4 and TRBJ2-3; D uncertain. This CDR3 has 15 residues. Germline CDR1 reads SGHNT; CDR2 reads YYREEE (reference sequence). The ends were cut back, 4 bases at V and 5 bases at J, with 17 bases in the middle. As DNA, the CDR3 is TGTGCCAGCAGCGAGGTTGTCGGTCTCGGAGATACGCAGTATTTT. Amino acid sequence: CASSEVVGLGDTQYF.

The J gene is TRBJ1-1, the V gene TRBV11-3; tentative D call: TRBD1 (6 bases). Trimming removed 4 bases at V and 3 bases at J, with 15 bases between. The CDR3 runs to 15 residues. From germline, CDR1 is SGHNT and CDR2 YENEEA. The CDR3: CASSSGLPGDTEAFF. In DNA form, the CDR3 reads TGTGCCAGCAGCTCCGGACTGCCAGGGGACACTGAAGCTTTCTTT.

The chain joins TRBV27 to TRBJ2-7, with D uncertain. The CDR3 runs to 15 residues. From germline, CDR1 is MNHEY and CDR2 SMNVEV (reference sequence). V lost 0 bases to trimming and J lost 1 base, with 10 bases between them. The CDR3 is CASSLSFRASYEQYF. DNA for the CDR3: TGTGCCAGCAGTTTATCATTTCGGGCGTCCTACGAGCAGTACTTC.

This clone was counted a few times. The genes are TRBV28 and TRBJ2-7; no clear D gene. The V gene's germline CDR1 is MDHEN and CDR2 SYDVKM. Trimming took off 2 bases at V and 5 bases at J, with 13 bases between the two ends. CDR3 length: 14 amino acids. The CDR3 sequence: CASSLSVPGNEQYF. The CDR3 coding sequence is TGTGCCAGCAGTTTAAGCGTTCCAGGAAACGAGCAGTACTTC.

The rearrangement uses TRBV4-2 and TRBJ2-3; the D gene is possibly TRBD1 (6 bases). Germline-derived CDR1 and CDR2 are LGHNA and YNFKEQ. Deletions cut 1 base from V and 3 bases from J, with 8 bases between. The CDR3 length is 14 residues. The CDR3 DNA reads as TGTGCCAGCAGCCAAGCAGGGACAACAGATACGCAGTATTTT. This gives the protein CASSQAGTTDTQYF.

The chain carries TRBV5-1 and TRBJ2-3; no reliable D call. Trimming cost V 0 bases and J 6 bases, with 14 bases left between them. Germline loops: CDR1 SGHRS, CDR2 YFSETQ. The CDR3 length is 15 residues. The CDR3 sequence is CASSLASATGDTQYF. The CDR3, as DNA: TGCGCCAGCAGCTTGGCCAGCGCCACGGGCGATACGCAGTATTTT.

The chain joins TRBV7-2 to TRBJ2-7; TRBD2 agrees at 14 bases. J lost 1 base, V lost 5 bases, and 10 bases had no gene match. CDR3 length equals 18 residues. CDR1 is SGHTA, CDR2 FQGNSA, per germline. This CDR3 reads CASSHSQGTSGSSYEQYF. DNA of the CDR3: TGTGCCAGCAGCCATTCTCAAGGGACTAGCGGGAGTTCCTACGAGCAGTACTTC. Variable domain in full (rest from reference TRBV7-2 and TRBJ2-7): GAGVSQSPSNKVTEKGKDVELRCDPISGHTALYWYRQSLGQGLEFLIYFQGNSAPDKSGLPSDRFSAERTGGSVSTLTIQRTQQEDSAVYLCASSHSQGTSGSSYEQYFGPGTRLTVT.

The genes are TRBV18 and TRBJ2-1; TRBD1 matches at 10 bases. The CDR3 extends over 14 amino acids. V was pared by 5 bases and J by 6 bases, with 4 bases of the junction left unmatched. Germline V lookup: CDR1 KGHSH, CDR2 LQKENI. CDR3 region: CASSMGQGRNEQFF. The CDR3 bases are TGTGCCAGCTCAATGGGACAGGGGCGCAATGAGCAGTTCTTC.

The chain uses TRBV6-6 and TRBJ1-4; possible D gene TRBD1, 6 bases. The CDR3 loop spans 16 amino acids. The germline gives CDR1 MNHNY, CDR2 SVGAGI (reference sequence). The ends were cut back, 0 bases at V and 8 bases at J, with 16 bases in the middle. The CDR3 sequence: CASSYSLRGRVEKLFF. The CDR3 coding sequence is TGTGCCAGCAGTTACTCTTTACGGGGGCGGGTCGAAAAACTGTTTTTT.

The genes are TRBV5-1 and TRBJ2-2; possible D gene TRBD2, 6 bases. CDR3 size: 17 residues. V lost 0 bases, J lost 6 bases, and 18 bases lay in between. Germline CDR1 SGHRS, CDR2 YFSETQ. CDR3 bases: TGCGCCAGCAGCTTGGCCCGATCGCGGGGCCACCCCGGGGAGCTGTTTTTT. Translation: CASSLARSRGHPGELFF. The full variable domain, its missing parts supplied by reference TRBV5-1 and TRBJ2-2, is KAGVTQTPRYLIKTRGQQVTLSCSPISGHRSVSWYQQTPGQGLQFLFEYFSETQRNKGNFPGRFSGRQFSNSRSEMNVSTLELGDSALYLCASSLARSRGHPGELFFGEGSRLTVL.

This clone was counted only a few times. The rearrangement joins TRBV7-2 to TRBJ1-3; D not resolved. Trimming removed 4 bases from V and 7 bases from J, with 11 bases in between. The length of the CDR3 is 13 residues. Germline V gene data show CDR1 as SGHTA and CDR2 as FQGNSA. The CDR3 DNA follows: TGTGCCAGCAGCTACCTCGACGAGAACACCATATATTTT. It codes for CASSYLDENTIYF.

This CDR3 reads CASSPALGGGGTDTQYF. CDR3 DNA sequence: TGTGCCAGCTCACCGGCGCTGGGGGGGGGAGGCACAGATACGCAGTATTTT. The chain links TRBV18 to TRBJ2-3; TRBD2 agrees at 7 bases. This CDR3 spans 17 amino acids. The germline gives CDR1 KGHSH, CDR2 LQKENI. V dropped 3 bases and J dropped 1; count of bases not matched to a gene: 10.

The chain employs TRBV27 and TRBJ1-5, with TRBD1 matching 12 bases. This CDR3 region has 18 residues. With 3 bases clipped from V and 4 bases from J, the junction kept 10 bases outside the gene matches. From germline, CDR1 is MNHEY and CDR2 SMNVEV (reference sequence). This CDR3 reads CASSFSRWGQGANQPQHF. DNA of the CDR3: TGTGCCAGCAGTTTCTCTCGGTGGGGACAGGGGGCGAATCAGCCCCAGCATTTT.